The 21 T cell receptor beta chains below come from one sample, sequenced in a study of metastatic and nonmetastatic thyroid tumors. TCRdb re-processed the PCR reads through MiXCR. The sample holds 45,000 to 65,000 clones; 20% to 25% are singletons and the top ten take roughly 4.2%. None of the patients had undergone any treatment ahead of thyroid surgery. Specimen: blood. The receptors were sampled from a female donor with papillary thyroid cancer or a benign thyroid nodule (not recorded which). Some clones in this sample may be carry-over from other donors' samples.

This clone has a count of ten or more. The V gene is TRBV28, the J gene TRBJ2-1; TRBD2 might be the D (5 bases). V lost 5 bases, J lost 0 bases, and 11 bases lay in between. There are 15 residues in the CDR3. Germline assignment: CDR1 MDHEN and CDR2 SYDVKM. As DNA, the CDR3 is TGTGCCAGCAGTGCGGGCCTTTCCTCCTACAATGAGCAGTTCTTC. It encodes CASSAGLSSYNEQFF.

There are many counts of this clone. This chain links TRBV9 with TRBJ2-7; D may be TRBD1 or TRBD2 (6 bases each). This CDR3 comprises 15 residues. Germline-derived CDR1 and CDR2 are SGDLS and YYNGEE. Trimming shortened V by 4 bases and J by 0 bases, and 14 bases separated the two germline ends. This CDR3 reads CASSQGLASSYEQYF. The CDR3 bases are TGTGCCAGCAGCCAGGGGCTAGCGAGCTCCTACGAGCAGTACTTC.

Turning to this clone: One junction end does not reproduce the germline sequence, and a read error may be involved. The V and J genes are TRBV5-1 and TRBJ2-1; TRBD1 matches 9 bases. CDR3 length equals 15 residues. CDR1 SGHRS and CDR2 YFSETQ come from the germline V gene. The CDR3 region has the DNA TGCGCCAGCATCTCGGACAGGGGTGCGTACAATGATCAGTTCTTC. Its translation is CASISDRGAYNDQFF. Full variable domain (remainder filled in from reference TRBV5-1 and TRBJ2-1): KAGVTQTPRYLIKTRGQQVTLSCSPISGHRSVSWYQQTPGQGLQFLFEYFSETQRNKGNFPGRFSGRQFSNSRSEMNVSTLELGDSALYLCASISDRGAYNDQFFGPGTRLTVL.

V usage is TRBV20-1 and J usage is TRBJ2-1, with TRBD2 matching 7 bases. The CDR3 loop spans 17 amino acids. Trimming at V came to 2 bases and at J to 6 bases, leaving 16 bases not matched to a gene. The germline V gene encodes CDR1 DFQATT and CDR2 SNEGSKA (reference sequence). The CDR3 spells CSARPGASGTLSNEQFF. CDR3 DNA sequence: TGCAGTGCTAGACCGGGCGCTAGCGGAACCCTATCCAATGAGCAGTTCTTC.

This clone was recorded many times. The chain couples TRBV19 to TRBJ1-1; D gene ambiguous. This CDR3 region has 13 residues. Germline values: CDR1 LNHDA, CDR2 SQIVND (reference sequence). V lost 10 bases and J lost 7, with 19 bases in between. CDR3 sequence (DNA): TGTGCCACCACCCCATCGGTTCTCGGTGAAGCTTTCTTT. It is translated as CATTPSVLGEAFF.

This clone showed up many times. The CDR3: CASSERGPGYEQYF. The CDR3 DNA reads TGCGCCAGCAGCGAGCGGGGGCCTGGGTACGAGCAGTACTTC. J is TRBJ2-7 and V is TRBV5-1; TRBD2 agrees at 8 bases. The CDR3 contains 14 residues. The V gene's germline CDR1 is SGHRS and CDR2 YFSETQ. V dropped 4 bases and J dropped 4; count of bases not matched to a gene: 7.

With regard to this clone: Likely a read error: the CDR3 ends without its conserved phenylalanine or tryptophan. The gene calls are TRBV6-5 and TRBJ1-1; TRBD1 is a possible D gene (5 bases). CDR1 is MNHEY, CDR2 SVGAGI, per germline. This CDR3 is 12 amino acids long. The CDR3 sequence: CASSSGRTEAFV. In nucleotides, the CDR3 is TGTGCCAGCAGTTCAGGGAGAACTGAGGCTTTCGTG.

This clone came up many times. The chain couples TRBV7-8 to TRBJ1-3; no clear D. In germline, CDR1 is SGHVS, CDR2 FQNEAQ. The length of the CDR3 is 14 residues. V lost 6 bases and J 0 bases, leaving 9 bases between the germline ends. The CDR3 DNA sequence: TGTGCCAGCAGGGAACAGAGCTCTGGAAACACCATATATTTT. Protein product: CASREQSSGNTIYF. Combining the CDR3 with reference TRBV7-8 and TRBJ1-3 gives the whole variable domain GAGVSQSPRYKVAKRGQDVALRCDPISGHVSLFWYQQALGQGPEFLTYFQNEAQLDKSGLPSDRFFAERPEGSVSTLKIQRTQQEDSAVYLCASREQSSGNTIYFGEGSWLTVV.

On this clone: A much larger clone differs from this one at a single base, so this may be a read error. V gene TRBV10-3 combines with J gene TRBJ2-1; D is uncertain. The ends were cut back, 1 base at V and 14 bases at J, with 12 bases in the middle. Looked up from germline, CDR1 is ENHRY and CDR2 is SYGVKD. This CDR3 is built from 12 residues. The CDR3 DNA reads as TGTGCCATCAGTGAGTGCCCGGTTAGGGAGTTCTTC. It yields the protein CAISECPVREFF.

The chain combines TRBV30 with TRBJ2-1, with D hard to call. Germline V lookup: CDR1 GTSNPN, CDR2 SVGIG (reference sequence). This CDR3 comprises 14 residues. V lost 4 bases and J lost 3, with 13 bases in between. The CDR3 sequence: CAWKPSLDYNEQFF. In DNA form, the CDR3 reads TGTGCCTGGAAACCGTCTCTAGACTACAATGAGCAGTTCTTC.

At least ten counts were recorded for this clone. The CDR3 DNA sequence: TGTGCCAGTAGTACCTTCCAGACGGTGAACACTGAAGCTTTCTTT. Translating gives CASSTFQTVNTEAFF. The rearrangement uses TRBV19 and TRBJ1-1; D remains ambiguous. Germline V gives CDR1 LNHDA, CDR2 SQIVND (reference sequence). V was cut by 4 bases and J by 0 bases, with 12 bases left in between. The CDR3 has 15 amino acids.

This clone appeared many times. The gene calls are TRBV25-1 and TRBJ2-2; 7 positions agree with TRBD2. V was clipped by 6 bases and J by 9 bases; unmatched bases: 16. This CDR3 has 16 amino acids. The germline V gene has CDR1 MGHDK and CDR2 SYGVNS. In DNA form, the CDR3 reads TGTGCCAGCAGCGCGGGATCTAGCGGATACCGCCGGGAGCTGTTTTTT. Amino acid sequence: CASSAGSSGYRRELFF.

Notes on this clone: Likely a read error: the CDR3 ends without its conserved phenylalanine or tryptophan. Because the CDR3's place on the DNA is in doubt, the DNA is left out and the CDR3 is given as listed by TCRdb. The chain's CDR3 is CASSRDFFYEQCL. The genes are TRBV11-2 and TRBJ2-7. Including both end residues, the CDR3 is 13 amino acids long. Germline V lookup: CDR1 SGHAT, CDR2 FQNNGV.

In this sample, this clone turned up many times. This sequence joins TRBV6-1 and TRBJ2-7; the D gene is possibly TRBD2 (5 bases). The CDR3 spans 13 residues. In germline, CDR1 is MNHNS, CDR2 SASEGT. The V end was cut by 7 bases, the J end by 2 bases, with 12 bases between. CDR3 region: CASNHAGTYEQYF. The CDR3 DNA sequence: TGTGCCAGCAATCACGCCGGGACCTACGAGCAGTACTTC.

V gene TRBV20-1 combines with J gene TRBJ2-3; no clear D gene. Germline CDR1 is DFQATT and CDR2 is SNEGSKA (reference sequence). Trimming removed 4 bases at V and 0 bases at J, with 14 bases between. CDR3 length equals 15 residues. This CDR3 is CSAIGLSESTDTQYF. The CDR3 DNA follows: TGCAGTGCTATCGGGCTATCCGAAAGCACAGATACGCAGTATTTT.

This clone was observed many times. The V and J genes are TRBV19 and TRBJ1-2, with D perhaps TRBD1 (5 bases). Germline loops: CDR1 LNHDA, CDR2 SQIVND (reference sequence). This CDR3 has 15 amino acids. Trimming left V 4 bases short and J 2 bases short, with 14 bases between. CDR3 in amino acids: CASSTLSRTNYGYTF. The CDR3 DNA reads TGTGCCAGTAGTACCCTCTCCCGGACAAACTATGGCTACACCTTC.

This clone was found many times. The CDR3 loop is CASSFGRDPARDTQYF. Here the CDR3 DNA reads TGTGCCAGCAGCTTTGGGCGGGATCCCGCCCGTGATACGCAGTATTTT. V usage is TRBV7-8 and J usage is TRBJ2-3; a possible D gene is TRBD2 (6 bases). Germline V gene sequence: CDR1 SGHVS, CDR2 FQNEAQ. V dropped 3 bases and J dropped 6 bases, with 19 bases sitting between them. The CDR3 contains 16 residues.

This clone has ten or more counts. The chain employs TRBV7-9 and TRBJ2-5, with TRBD2 identical over 12 bases. This CDR3 is 15 amino acids long. V dropped 5 bases and J dropped 5; count of bases not matched to a gene: 6. Germline V CDR1 and CDR2: SEHNR, FQNEAQ (reference sequence). CDR3 region: CASSPRLAGDETQYF. DNA for the CDR3: TGTGCCAGCAGCCCCCGACTAGCGGGAGATGAGACCCAGTACTTC.

This clone was seen repeatedly, ten times or more. The V call is TRBV4-1, the J call TRBJ2-7; D gene ambiguous. Trimming removed 0 bases from V and 3 bases from J, with 12 bases in between. This CDR3 has 15 residues. In germline, CDR1 is MGHRA, CDR2 YSYEKL. The CDR3 DNA sequence: TGCGCCAGCAGCCAAGATTACTTGGGCGACTACGAGCAGTACTTC. Its protein is CASSQDYLGDYEQYF.

The chain has TRBV5-1 and TRBJ2-7; D is perhaps TRBD1 or TRBD2 (6 bases each). In germline, CDR1 is SGHRS, CDR2 YFSETQ. The V and J ends lost 2 bases and 0 bases respectively, with 9 bases between them. CDR3 length: 14 amino acids. The CDR3 DNA is TGCGCCAGCAGCTTAGGGGGGTCCTCCTACGAGCAGTACTTC. This translates into CASSLGGSSYEQYF.

The chain uses TRBV5-8 and TRBJ2-1; 8 nucleotides align to TRBD2. V shed 9 bases and J 6 bases; nucleotides not matched to a gene: 11. The CDR3 is made up of 14 amino acids. Per germline, CDR1 SGHTS and CDR2 YDEGEE. For the CDR3, the DNA is TGTGCCACTCGCAGTCTGGCGGGAGGCAATGAGCAGTTCTTC. Protein: CATRSLAGGNEQFF.